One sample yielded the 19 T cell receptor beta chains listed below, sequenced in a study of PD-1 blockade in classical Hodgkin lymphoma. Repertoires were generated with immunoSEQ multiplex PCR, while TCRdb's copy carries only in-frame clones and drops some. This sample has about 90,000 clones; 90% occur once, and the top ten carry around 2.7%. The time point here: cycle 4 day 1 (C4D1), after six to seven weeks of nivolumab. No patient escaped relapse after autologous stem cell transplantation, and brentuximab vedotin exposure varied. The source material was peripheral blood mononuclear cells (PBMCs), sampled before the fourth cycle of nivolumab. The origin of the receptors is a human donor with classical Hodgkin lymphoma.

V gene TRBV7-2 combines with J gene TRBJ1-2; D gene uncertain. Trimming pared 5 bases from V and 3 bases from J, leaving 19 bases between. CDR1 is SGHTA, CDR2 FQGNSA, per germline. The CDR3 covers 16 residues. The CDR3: CASSPPGRGSDYGYTF. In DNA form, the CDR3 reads TGTGCCAGCAGCCCCCCGGGGAGAGGGTCAGACTATGGCTACACCTTC.

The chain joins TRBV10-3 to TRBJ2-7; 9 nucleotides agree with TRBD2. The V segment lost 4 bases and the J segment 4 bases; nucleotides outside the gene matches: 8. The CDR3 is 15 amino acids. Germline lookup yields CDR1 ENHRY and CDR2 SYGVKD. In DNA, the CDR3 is TGTGCCATCAGTGGCCTGACTAGCGGTGATTACGAGCAGTACTTC. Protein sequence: CAISGLTSGDYEQYF.

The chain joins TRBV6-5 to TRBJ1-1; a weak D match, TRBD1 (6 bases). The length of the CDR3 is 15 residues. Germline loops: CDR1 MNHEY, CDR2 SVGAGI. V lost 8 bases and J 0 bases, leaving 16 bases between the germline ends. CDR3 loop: CASGGDTLMNTEAFF. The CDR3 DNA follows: TGTGCCAGCGGAGGGGACACCCTCATGAACACTGAAGCTTTCTTT.

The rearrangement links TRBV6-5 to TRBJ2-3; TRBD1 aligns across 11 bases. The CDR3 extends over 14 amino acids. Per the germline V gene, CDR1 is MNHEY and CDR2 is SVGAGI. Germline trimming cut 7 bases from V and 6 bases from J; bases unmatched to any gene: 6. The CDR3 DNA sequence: TGTGCCAGCATGAAGGACAGGGGGCGCGATACGCAGTATTTT. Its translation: CASMKDRGRDTQYF.

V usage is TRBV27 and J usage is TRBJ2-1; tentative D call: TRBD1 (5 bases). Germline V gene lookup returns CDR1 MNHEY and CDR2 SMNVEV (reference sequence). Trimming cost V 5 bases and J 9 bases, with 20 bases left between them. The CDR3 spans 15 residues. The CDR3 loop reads CASSVSTGGWGEQFF. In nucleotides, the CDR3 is TGTGCCAGCAGTGTGTCTACAGGTGGGTGGGGTGAGCAGTTCTTC.

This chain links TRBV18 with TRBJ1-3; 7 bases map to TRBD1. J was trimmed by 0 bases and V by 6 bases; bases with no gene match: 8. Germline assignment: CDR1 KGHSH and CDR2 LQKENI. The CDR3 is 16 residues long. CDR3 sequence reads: CASSGTGVSSGNTIYF. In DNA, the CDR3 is TGTGCCAGCTCCGGCACAGGGGTGAGCTCTGGAAACACCATATATTTT. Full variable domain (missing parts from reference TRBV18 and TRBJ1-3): NAGVMQNPRHLVRRRGQEARLRCSPMKGHSHVYWYRQLPEEGLKFMVYLQKENIIDESGMPKERFSAEFPKEGPSILRIQQVVRGDSAAYFCASSGTGVSSGNTIYFGEGSWLTVV.

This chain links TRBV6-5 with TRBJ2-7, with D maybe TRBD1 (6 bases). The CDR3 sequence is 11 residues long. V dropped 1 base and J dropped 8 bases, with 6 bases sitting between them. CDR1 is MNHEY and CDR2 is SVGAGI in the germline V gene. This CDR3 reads CASSYWDKQYF. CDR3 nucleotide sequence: TGTGCCAGCAGTTACTGGGACAAGCAGTACTTC.

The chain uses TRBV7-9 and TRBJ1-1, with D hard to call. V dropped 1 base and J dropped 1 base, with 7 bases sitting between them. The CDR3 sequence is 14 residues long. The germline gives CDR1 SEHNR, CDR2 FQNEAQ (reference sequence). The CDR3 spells CASSLGLGNTEAFF. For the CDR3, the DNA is TGTGCCAGCAGCTTAGGGTTGGGGAACACTGAAGCTTTCTTT.

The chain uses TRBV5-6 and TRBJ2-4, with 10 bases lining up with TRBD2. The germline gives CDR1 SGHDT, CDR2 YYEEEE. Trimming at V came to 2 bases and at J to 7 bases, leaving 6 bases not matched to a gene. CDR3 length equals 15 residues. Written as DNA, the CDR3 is TGTGCCAGCAGCTTAAGGGCGGGACTAGCGAACATTCAGTACTTC. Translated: CASSLRAGLANIQYF.

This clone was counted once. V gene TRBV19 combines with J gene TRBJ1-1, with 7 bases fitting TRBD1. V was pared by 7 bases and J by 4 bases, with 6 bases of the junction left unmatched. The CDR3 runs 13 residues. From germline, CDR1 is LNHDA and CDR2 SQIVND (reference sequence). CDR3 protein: CASKGQVSTEAFF. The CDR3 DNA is TGTGCCAGTAAAGGACAGGTGAGCACTGAAGCTTTCTTT.

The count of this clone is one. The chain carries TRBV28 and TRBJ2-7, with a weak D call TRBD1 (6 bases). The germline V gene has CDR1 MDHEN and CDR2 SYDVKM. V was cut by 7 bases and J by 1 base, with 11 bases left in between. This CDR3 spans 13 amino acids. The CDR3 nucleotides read TGTGCCAGCAAGGGGGACGCATCCTACGAGCAGTACTTC. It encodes CASKGDASYEQYF.

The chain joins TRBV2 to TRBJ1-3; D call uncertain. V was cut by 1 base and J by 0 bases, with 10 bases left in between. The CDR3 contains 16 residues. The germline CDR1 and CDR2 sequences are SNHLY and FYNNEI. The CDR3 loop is CASSEEAPHSGNTIYF. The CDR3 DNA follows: TGTGCCAGCAGTGAAGAAGCTCCCCACTCTGGAAACACCATATATTTT.

The CDR3 here is CASGWNEQFF. For the CDR3, the DNA is TGTGCCAGCGGTTGGAATGAGCAGTTCTTC. This chain joins TRBV11-2 and TRBJ2-1; no clear D gene. V lost 8 bases and J 7 bases, leaving 6 bases between the germline ends. The CDR3 covers 10 residues. Germline CDR1 and CDR2: SGHAT and FQNNGV.

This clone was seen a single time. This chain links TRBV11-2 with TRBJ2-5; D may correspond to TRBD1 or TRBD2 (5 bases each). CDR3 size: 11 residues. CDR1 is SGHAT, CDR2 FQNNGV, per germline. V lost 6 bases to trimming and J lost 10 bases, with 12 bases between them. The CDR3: CASREAGGQYF. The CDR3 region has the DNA TGTGCCAGCAGGGAGGCTGGGGGCCAGTACTTC.

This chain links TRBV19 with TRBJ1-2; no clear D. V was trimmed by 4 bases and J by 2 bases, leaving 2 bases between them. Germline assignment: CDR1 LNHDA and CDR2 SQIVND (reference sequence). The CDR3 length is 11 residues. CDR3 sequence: CASSKNYGYTF. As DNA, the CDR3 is TGTGCCAGTAGTAAAAACTATGGCTACACCTTC.

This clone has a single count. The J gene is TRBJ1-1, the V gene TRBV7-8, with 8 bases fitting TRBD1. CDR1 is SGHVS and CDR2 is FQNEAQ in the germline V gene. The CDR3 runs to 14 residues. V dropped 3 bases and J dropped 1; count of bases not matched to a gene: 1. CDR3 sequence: CASSFRGPNTEAFF. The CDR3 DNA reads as TGTGCCAGCAGCTTCAGGGGGCCGAACACTGAAGCTTTCTTT.

The CDR3 reads CASSPSLGFYEQYF. The CDR3 nucleotides read TGTGCCAGCAGCCCTTCTTTAGGGTTCTACGAGCAGTACTTC. The J gene is TRBJ2-7, the V gene TRBV6-5; D gene uncertain. This CDR3 spans 14 amino acids. The germline CDR1 and CDR2 sequences are MNHEY and SVGAGI. Trimming removed 6 bases at V and 3 bases at J, with 15 bases between.

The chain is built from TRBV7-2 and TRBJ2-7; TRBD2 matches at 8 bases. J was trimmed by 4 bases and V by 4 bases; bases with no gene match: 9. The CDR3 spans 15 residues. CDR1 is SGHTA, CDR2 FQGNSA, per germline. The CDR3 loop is CASSYSGGAGYEQYF. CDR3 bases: TGTGCCAGCAGCTATTCCGGGGGGGCCGGATACGAGCAGTACTTC.

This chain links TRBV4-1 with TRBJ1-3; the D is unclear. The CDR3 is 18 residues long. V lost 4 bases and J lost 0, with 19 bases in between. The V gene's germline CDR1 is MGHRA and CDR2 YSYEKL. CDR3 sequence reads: CASSPVPRPASSGNTIYF. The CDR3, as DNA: TGCGCCAGCAGCCCGGTCCCGAGGCCCGCTAGCTCTGGAAACACCATATATTTT.